This record concerns one T cell receptor beta chain sequence. This specimen belongs to a study of blood T cell repertoires in COVID-19. Per the original methods: Amplification from reference gene primers served as the basis for estimated nucleated cell counts. The table came from immunoSEQ multiplex PCR; TCRdb's copy has only in-frame clones and leaves some out. That table furnishes V, J and clone size, whereas the DNA furnished D and trimming. The sample includes under 400,000 clones, approximately 86% of them seen just once. Recruitment covered about two dozen US areas and drew participants whose ages spanned about 18 to 90 years. Specimen: PBMCs or T cells enriched from blood (not recorded which). The TCR originated in a middle-aged woman with acute COVID-19.

Here the CDR3 DNA reads TGTGCCAGCAGCTATACAGGGGGCACTGAAGCTTTCTTT. Translating gives CASSYTGGTEAFF. This chain links TRBV3-1 (or the pseudogene TRBV3-2) with TRBJ1-1; TRBD1 agrees at 8 bases. The CDR3 extends over 13 amino acids. The germline gives CDR1 LGHDT, CDR2 YNNKEL (reference sequence). V lost 5 bases and J lost 4; bases outside the gene matches: 3.